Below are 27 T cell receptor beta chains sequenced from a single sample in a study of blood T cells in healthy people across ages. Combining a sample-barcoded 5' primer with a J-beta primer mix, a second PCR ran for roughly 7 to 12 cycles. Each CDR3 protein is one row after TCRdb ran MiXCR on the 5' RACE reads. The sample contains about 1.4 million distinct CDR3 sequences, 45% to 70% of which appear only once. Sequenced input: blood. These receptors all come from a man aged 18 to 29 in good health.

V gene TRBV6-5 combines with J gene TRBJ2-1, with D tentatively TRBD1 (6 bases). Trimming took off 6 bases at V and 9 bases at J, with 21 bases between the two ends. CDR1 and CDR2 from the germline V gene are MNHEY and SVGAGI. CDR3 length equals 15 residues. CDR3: CASSPATGFNFEQFF. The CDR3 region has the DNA TGTGCCAGCAGCCCCGCGACAGGATTCAATTTTGAGCAGTTCTTC.

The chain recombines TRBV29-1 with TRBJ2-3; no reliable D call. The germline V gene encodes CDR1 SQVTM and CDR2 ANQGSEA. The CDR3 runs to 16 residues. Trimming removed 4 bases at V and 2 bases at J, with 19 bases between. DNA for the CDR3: TGCAGCGTTGCTAAAGAGATAGTCACCAACACAGATACGCAGTATTTT. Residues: CSVAKEIVTNTDTQYF.

The CDR3 nucleotides read TGTGCCAGCAGTGAAGGGTACAGGGGGTTCAATGAGCAGTTCTTC. This translates into CASSEGYRGFNEQFF. This rearrangement joins TRBV6-1 to TRBJ2-1; 8 nucleotides align to TRBD1. The V and J ends lost 1 base and 6 bases, in that order; junction bases with no gene match: 5. Germline loops: CDR1 MNHNS, CDR2 SASEGT. The length of the CDR3 is 15 residues.

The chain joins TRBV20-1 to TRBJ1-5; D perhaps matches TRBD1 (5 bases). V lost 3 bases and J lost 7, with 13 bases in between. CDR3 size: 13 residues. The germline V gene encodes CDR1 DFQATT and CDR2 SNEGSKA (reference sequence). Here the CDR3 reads CSASRRGGQPQHF. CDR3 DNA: TGCAGTGCTAGCCGTAGGGGAGGGCAGCCCCAGCATTTT.

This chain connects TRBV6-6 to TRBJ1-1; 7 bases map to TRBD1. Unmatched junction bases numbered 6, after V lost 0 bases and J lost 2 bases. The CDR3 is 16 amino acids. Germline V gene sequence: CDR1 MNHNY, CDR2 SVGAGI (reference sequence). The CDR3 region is CASSYSGGYSNTEAFF. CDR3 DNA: TGTGCCAGCAGTTACTCAGGGGGCTACTCTAACACTGAAGCTTTCTTT.

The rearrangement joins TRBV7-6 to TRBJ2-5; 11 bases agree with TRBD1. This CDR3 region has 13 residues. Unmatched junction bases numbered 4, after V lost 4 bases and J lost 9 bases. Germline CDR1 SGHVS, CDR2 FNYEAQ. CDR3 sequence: CASSSGTGGPQYF. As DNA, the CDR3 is TGTGCCAGCAGCTCCGGGACAGGGGGACCCCAGTACTTC.

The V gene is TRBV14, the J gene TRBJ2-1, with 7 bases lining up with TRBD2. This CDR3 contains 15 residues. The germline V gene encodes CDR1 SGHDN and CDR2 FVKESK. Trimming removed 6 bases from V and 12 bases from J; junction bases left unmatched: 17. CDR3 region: CASSSRREPNLGQFF. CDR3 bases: TGTGCCAGCAGTTCGCGGCGGGAGCCGAACCTGGGGCAGTTCTTC.

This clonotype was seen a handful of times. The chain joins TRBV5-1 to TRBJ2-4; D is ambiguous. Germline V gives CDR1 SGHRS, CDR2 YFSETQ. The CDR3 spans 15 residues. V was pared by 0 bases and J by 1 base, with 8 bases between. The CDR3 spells CASSLDGFAKNIQYF. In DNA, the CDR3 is TGCGCCAGCAGCTTGGACGGATTCGCCAAAAACATTCAGTACTTC.

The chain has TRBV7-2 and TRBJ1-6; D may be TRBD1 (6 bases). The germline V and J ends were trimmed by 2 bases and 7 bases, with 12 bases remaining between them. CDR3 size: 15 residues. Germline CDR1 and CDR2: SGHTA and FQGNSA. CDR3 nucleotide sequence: TGTGCCAGCAGCTTAAACAGGGACCCCAATTCACCCCTCCACTTT. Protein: CASSLNRDPNSPLHF.

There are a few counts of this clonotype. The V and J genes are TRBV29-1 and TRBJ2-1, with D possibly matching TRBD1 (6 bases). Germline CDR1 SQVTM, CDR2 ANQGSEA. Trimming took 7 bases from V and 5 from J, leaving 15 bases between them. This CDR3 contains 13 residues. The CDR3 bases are TGCAGCGGTGGAGTGTGGGGGCACAATGAGCAGTTCTTC. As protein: CSGGVWGHNEQFF.

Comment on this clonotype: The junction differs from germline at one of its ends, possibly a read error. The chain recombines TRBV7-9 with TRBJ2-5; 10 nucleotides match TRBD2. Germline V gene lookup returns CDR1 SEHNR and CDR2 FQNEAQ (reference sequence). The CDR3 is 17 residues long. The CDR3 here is CAGSLVKGGLAEETQYF. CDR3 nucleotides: TGTGCCGGCAGTCTTGTAAAGGGAGGACTAGCGGAAGAGACCCAGTACTTC.

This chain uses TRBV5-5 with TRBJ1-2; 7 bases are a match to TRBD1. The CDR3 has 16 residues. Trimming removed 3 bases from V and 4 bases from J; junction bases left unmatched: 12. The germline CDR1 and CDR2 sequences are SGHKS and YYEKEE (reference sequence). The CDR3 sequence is CASSYRQDAGGYGYTF. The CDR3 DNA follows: TGTGCCAGCAGCTACCGACAGGACGCAGGGGGCTATGGCTACACCTTC.

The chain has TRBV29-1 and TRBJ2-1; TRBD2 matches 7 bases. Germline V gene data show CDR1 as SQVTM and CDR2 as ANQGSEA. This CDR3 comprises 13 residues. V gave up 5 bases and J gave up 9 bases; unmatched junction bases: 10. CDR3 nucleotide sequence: TGCAGCGTTACTAGCGCTGAAGGTAGTGAGCAGTTCTTC. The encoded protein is CSVTSAEGSEQFF.

The CDR3 bases are TGTGCCATCAGTGAGGGGACAGGGTCTGGAAAACTGTTTTTT. This sequence encodes CAISEGTGSGKLFF. The rearrangement joins TRBV10-3 to TRBJ1-4; 9 bases line up with TRBD1. CDR1 ENHRY and CDR2 SYGVKD come from the germline V gene. Trimming removed 2 bases from V and 10 bases from J; junction bases left unmatched: 5. The CDR3 is made up of 14 amino acids.

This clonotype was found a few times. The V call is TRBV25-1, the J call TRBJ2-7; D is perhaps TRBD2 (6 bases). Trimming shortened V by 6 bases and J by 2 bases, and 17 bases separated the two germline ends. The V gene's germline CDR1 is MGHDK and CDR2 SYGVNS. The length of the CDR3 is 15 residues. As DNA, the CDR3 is TGTGCCAGCAGCGAACCCCTGACGGGAGCCTACGAGCAGTACTTC. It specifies CASSEPLTGAYEQYF.

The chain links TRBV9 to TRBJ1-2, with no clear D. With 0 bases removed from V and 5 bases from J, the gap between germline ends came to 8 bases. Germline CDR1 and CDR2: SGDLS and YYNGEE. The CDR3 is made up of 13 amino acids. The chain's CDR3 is CASSVADGYGYTF. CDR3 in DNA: TGTGCCAGCAGCGTAGCTGACGGTTATGGCTACACCTTC.

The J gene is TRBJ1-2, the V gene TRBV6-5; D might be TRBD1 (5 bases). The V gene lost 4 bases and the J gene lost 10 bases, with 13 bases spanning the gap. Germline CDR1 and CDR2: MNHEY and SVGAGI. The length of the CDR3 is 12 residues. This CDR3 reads CASSSGRADYTF. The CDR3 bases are TGTGCCAGCAGTTCAGGCAGGGCTGACTACACCTTC.

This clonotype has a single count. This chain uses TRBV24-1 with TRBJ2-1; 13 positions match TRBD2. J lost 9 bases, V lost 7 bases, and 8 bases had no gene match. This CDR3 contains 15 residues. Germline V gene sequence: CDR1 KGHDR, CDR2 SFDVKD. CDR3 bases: TGTGCCACCAGAACTACTAGCGGGAGGGAATCTGAGCAGTTCTTC. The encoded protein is CATRTTSGRESEQFF.

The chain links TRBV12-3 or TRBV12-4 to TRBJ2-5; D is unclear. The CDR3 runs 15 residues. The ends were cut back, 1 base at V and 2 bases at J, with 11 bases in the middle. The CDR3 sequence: CASSLGVGPQETQYF. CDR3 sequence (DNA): TGTGCCAGCAGTTTAGGGGTAGGTCCACAAGAGACCCAGTACTTC.

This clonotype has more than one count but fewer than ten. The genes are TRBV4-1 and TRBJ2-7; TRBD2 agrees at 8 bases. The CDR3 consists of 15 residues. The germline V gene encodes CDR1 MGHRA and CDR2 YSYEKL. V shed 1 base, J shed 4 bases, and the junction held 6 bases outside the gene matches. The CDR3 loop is CASSQGSGSRYEQYF. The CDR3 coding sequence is TGCGCCAGCAGCCAAGGAAGCGGGAGTAGGTACGAGCAGTACTTC.

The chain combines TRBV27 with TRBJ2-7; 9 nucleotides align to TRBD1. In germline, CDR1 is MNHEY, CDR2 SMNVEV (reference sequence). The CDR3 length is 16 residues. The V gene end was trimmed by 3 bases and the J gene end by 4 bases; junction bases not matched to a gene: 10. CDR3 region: CASSFFGQGLRYEQYF. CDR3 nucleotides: TGTGCCAGCAGTTTTTTCGGACAGGGGTTGAGATACGAGCAGTACTTC.

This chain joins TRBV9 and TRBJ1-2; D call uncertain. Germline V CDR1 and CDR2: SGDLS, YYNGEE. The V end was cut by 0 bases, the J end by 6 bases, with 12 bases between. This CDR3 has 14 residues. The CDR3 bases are TGTGCCAGCAGCGTAGATCAGGTGACGAATGGCTACACCTTC. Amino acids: CASSVDQVTNGYTF.

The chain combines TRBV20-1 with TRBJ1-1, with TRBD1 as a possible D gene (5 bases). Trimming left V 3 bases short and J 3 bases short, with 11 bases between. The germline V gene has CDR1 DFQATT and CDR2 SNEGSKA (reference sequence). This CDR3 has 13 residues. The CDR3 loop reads CSARSGHDTEAFF. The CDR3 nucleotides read TGCAGTGCTAGGTCTGGACACGACACTGAAGCTTTCTTT.

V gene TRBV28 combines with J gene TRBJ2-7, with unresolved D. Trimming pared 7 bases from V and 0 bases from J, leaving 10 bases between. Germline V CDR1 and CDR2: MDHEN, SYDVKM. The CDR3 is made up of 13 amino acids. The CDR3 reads CASIKVGSYEQYF. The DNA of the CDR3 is TGTGCCAGCATTAAAGTGGGCTCCTACGAGCAGTACTTC.

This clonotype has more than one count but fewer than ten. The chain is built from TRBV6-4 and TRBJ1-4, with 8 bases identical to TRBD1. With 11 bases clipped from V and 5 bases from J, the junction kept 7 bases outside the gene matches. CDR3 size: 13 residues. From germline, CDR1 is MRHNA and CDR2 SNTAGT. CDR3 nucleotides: TGTGCCGGGCGACAGGGGCGAAATGAAAAACTGTTTTTT. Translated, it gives CAGRQGRNEKLFF.

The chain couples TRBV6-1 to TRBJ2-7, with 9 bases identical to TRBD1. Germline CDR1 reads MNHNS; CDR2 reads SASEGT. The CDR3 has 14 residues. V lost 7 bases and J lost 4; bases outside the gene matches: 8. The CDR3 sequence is CASTGRDRVYEQYF. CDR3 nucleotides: TGTGCCAGCACTGGCCGGGACAGGGTATACGAGCAGTACTTC.

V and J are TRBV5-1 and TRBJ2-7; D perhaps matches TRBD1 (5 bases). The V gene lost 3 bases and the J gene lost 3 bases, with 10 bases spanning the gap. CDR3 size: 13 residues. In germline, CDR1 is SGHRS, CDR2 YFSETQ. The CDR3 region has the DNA TGCGCCAGCAGCTGGACACCAATCTACGAGCAGTACTTC. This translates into CASSWTPIYEQYF.